The entry below describes one TCR beta chain. The antigen is undetermined. A multiplex PCR was run with 60 Vbeta primers and 13 Jbeta primers. Libraries were prepared by immunoSEQ multiplex PCR; TCRdb keeps only in-frame clonotypes and omits some of them. The repertoire holds about 200,000 clones, with around 83% as singletons. The sample is drawn from a study of cytomegalovirus exposure and HLA in healthy donors. Notes on the study in general: Most CMV-associated TCR beta chains appeared HLA-restricted in a later analysis.

Nominally healthy donors were sampled, though unrecorded immune exposures were likely. The specimen was PBMCs. This TCR derives from a girl between 5 and 17 years old in good health and CMV-seronegative.

This CDR3 reads CASSGGQGTTYEQYF. The DNA for the CDR3 is TGTGCCAGCAGTGGGGGGCAGGGGACTACCTACGAGCAGTACTTC. This chain uses TRBV6-1 with TRBJ2-7, with D tentatively TRBD2 (7 bases). V was clipped by 4 bases and J by 2 bases, with 15 bases between them. This CDR3 comprises 15 residues. Germline V gives CDR1 MNHNS, CDR2 SASEGT.